The rows below give T cell receptor beta chains drawn from one sample of a study of blood T cell repertoires in COVID-19. The assay was immunoSEQ multiplex PCR, and TCRdb's table has in-frame clones only and misses some. The sample comprises fewer than 150,000 clones, around 87% of which are singletons, and 3.5% to 5.5% rests with the top ten. Sequencing input: peripheral blood. The receptors shown here come from a woman in her 40s with acute or convalescent COVID-19. Both conserved end residues are part of each CDR3. A D gene is named only where the DNA matches it firmly. The size of a clone is reported for some rows only, either as once, few or many, or as a class for expanded clones.

V gene: TRBV5-1
J gene: TRBJ2-7
clone size: few
D gene: TRBD1
CDR3 length: 14
CDR3 DNA: TGCGCCAGCAGCTATGAACCGACAGGGACCGAGCAGTACTTC
CDR3 protein: CASSYEPTGTEQYF

V gene: TRBV3-1/TRBV3-2
J gene: TRBJ1-2
clone size: .
D gene: TRBD1
CDR3 length: 14
CDR3 DNA: TGTGCCAGCAGCCCTCGGACCGGGACAGGTGGCTACACCTTC
CDR3 protein: CASSPRTGTGGYTF

V gene: TRBV19
J gene: TRBJ2-1
clone size: .
D gene: TRBD2
CDR3 length: 15
CDR3 DNA: TGTGCCAGTAGTATAGGTAGCGGGGGCGGCAGGGAGCAGTTCTTC
CDR3 protein: CASSIGSGGGREQFF

V gene: TRBV19
J gene: TRBJ2-1
clone size: few
D gene: TRBD1
CDR3 length: 13
CDR3 DNA: TGTGCCAGTTCCAGGACAGGGAGGAATGAGCAGTTCTTC
CDR3 protein: CASSRTGRNEQFF

V gene: TRBV19
J gene: TRBJ2-3
clone size: .
D gene: TRBD2
CDR3 length: 17
CDR3 DNA: TGTGCCAGTAGTTCCTTACCGGGACTAGCGGGAGAGGATACGCAGTATTTT
CDR3 protein: CASSSLPGLAGEDTQYF

V gene: TRBV18
J gene: TRBJ1-5
clone size: few
D gene: .
CDR3 length: 13
CDR3 DNA: TGTGCCAGCTCACCCCAGGATAATCAGCCCCAGCATTTT
CDR3 protein: CASSPQDNQPQHF

V gene: TRBV6-2/TRBV6-3
J gene: TRBJ1-4
clone size: .
D gene: .
CDR3 length: 15
CDR3 DNA: TGTGCCAGCAGTAACCGGAGGGGAATTAATGAAAAACTGTTTTTT
CDR3 protein: CASSNRRGINEKLFF

V gene: TRBV12-5
J gene: TRBJ1-3
clone size: .
D gene: .
CDR3 length: 15
CDR3 DNA: TGTGCTAGTGGTTTTTGGGGGGACGATGGAAACACCATATATTTT
CDR3 protein: CASGFWGDDGNTIYF

V gene: TRBV2
J gene: TRBJ2-1
clone size: once
D gene: TRBD1
CDR3 length: 14
CDR3 DNA: TGTGCCAGCAAGGGACAGGGGGCGATCAATGAGCAGTTCTTC
CDR3 protein: CASKGQGAINEQFF

V gene: TRBV9
J gene: TRBJ2-3
clone size: .
D gene: TRBD1
CDR3 length: 16
CDR3 DNA: TGTGCCAGCAGCGGTGACAGGGGATGGTTGAGGATTACGCAGTATTTT
CDR3 protein: CASSGDRGWLRITQYF

V gene: TRBV6-5
J gene: TRBJ1-5
clone size: .
D gene: TRBD1
CDR3 length: 15
CDR3 DNA: TGTGCCAGCACCCCAGGGGGCTGGGGCAATCAGCCCCAGCATTTT
CDR3 protein: CASTPGGWGNQPQHF

V gene: TRBV3-1/TRBV3-2
J gene: TRBJ2-5
clone size: .
D gene: TRBD2
CDR3 length: 16
CDR3 DNA: TGTGCCAGCAGCCAAGGCCCGTTTAGCGGGCAAGAGACCCAGTACTTC
CDR3 protein: CASSQGPFSGQETQYF

V gene: TRBV18
J gene: TRBJ1-2
clone size: .
D gene: .
CDR3 length: 15
CDR3 DNA: TGTGCCAGCTCATCTGCCCAGGATTTTTCTTATGGCTACACCTTC
CDR3 protein: CASSSAQDFSYGYTF

V gene: TRBV27
J gene: TRBJ2-1
clone size: few
D gene: TRBD2
CDR3 length: 14
CDR3 DNA: TGTGCCAGCAGTTTAGGGCTAGCGGGGAATGAGCAGTTCTTC
CDR3 protein: CASSLGLAGNEQFF

V gene: TRBV7-9
J gene: TRBJ2-2
clone size: once
D gene: .
CDR3 length: 15
CDR3 DNA: TGTGCCAGCAGCACCACAGGCCCGGGCACCGGGGAGCTGTTTTTT
CDR3 protein: CASSTTGPGTGELFF

V gene: TRBV5-1
J gene: TRBJ2-5
clone size: .
D gene: .
CDR3 length: 14
CDR3 DNA: TGCGCCAGCAGCTTGACAGCCAGCCAAGAGACCCAGTACTTC
CDR3 protein: CASSLTASQETQYF

V gene: TRBV6-4
J gene: TRBJ1-2
clone size: .
D gene: .
CDR3 length: 15
CDR3 DNA: TGTGCCAGCAGTGACTTGCCGGGGGGCTTGAATGGCTACACCTTC
CDR3 protein: CASSDLPGGLNGYTF

V gene: TRBV5-1
J gene: TRBJ2-1
clone size: .
D gene: TRBD2
CDR3 length: 19
CDR3 DNA: TGCGCCAGCAGCCCCTTCTCCTCCCGGGACTATAGCCCCTACAATGAGCAGTTCTTC
CDR3 protein: CASSPFSSRDYSPYNEQFF

V gene: TRBV13
J gene: TRBJ2-7
clone size: .
D gene: TRBD1
CDR3 length: 14
CDR3 DNA: TGTGCCAGCAGCTTATGGGACAGGGGTTTCGAGCAGTACTTC
CDR3 protein: CASSLWDRGFEQYF

V gene: TRBV12-2
J gene: TRBJ1-5
clone size: few
D gene: .
CDR3 length: 10
CDR3 DNA: TGTGAGGGGCCTCATCAGCCCCAGCATTTT
CDR3 protein: CEGPHQPQHF

V gene: TRBV9
J gene: TRBJ2-5
clone size: .
D gene: TRBD2
CDR3 length: 14
CDR3 DNA: TGTGCCAGCAGCGTAGAGGCGGGAGCAGAGACCCAGTACTTC
CDR3 protein: CASSVEAGAETQYF

V gene: TRBV6-4
J gene: TRBJ2-1
clone size: .
D gene: TRBD2
CDR3 length: 15
CDR3 DNA: TGTGCCAGCAGTCTTCTAGCGGGAGATCACAATGAGCAGTTCTTC
CDR3 protein: CASSLLAGDHNEQFF

V gene: TRBV4-1
J gene: TRBJ2-7
clone size: .
D gene: TRBD1
CDR3 length: 16
CDR3 DNA: TGCGCCAGCAGCCAAGGGCCCCTCGGGACAGGGGACGAGCAGTACTTC
CDR3 protein: CASSQGPLGTGDEQYF

V gene: TRBV4-3
J gene: TRBJ2-2
clone size: .
D gene: .
CDR3 length: 17
CDR3 DNA: TGCGCCAGCAGCCACCCCTTAGGAGCGAGGAACACCGGGGAGCTGTTTTTT
CDR3 protein: CASSHPLGARNTGELFF

V gene: TRBV4-3
J gene: TRBJ1-2
clone size: few
D gene: .
CDR3 length: 14
CDR3 DNA: TGCGCCAGCAGCCGCGTCCTTGGTGTTGGTGGCTACACCTTC
CDR3 protein: CASSRVLGVGGYTF

V gene: TRBV7-2
J gene: TRBJ2-7
clone size: once
D gene: TRBD2
CDR3 length: 15
CDR3 DNA: TGTGCCAGCAGCTTACTACTAGCGGGGGTCGACGAGCAGTACTTC
CDR3 protein: CASSLLLAGVDEQYF

V gene: TRBV5-1
J gene: TRBJ2-5
clone size: .
D gene: TRBD2
CDR3 length: 15
CDR3 DNA: TGCGCCAGCAGCAGGCTAGCGGTGAACCAAGAGACCCAGTACTTC
CDR3 protein: CASSRLAVNQETQYF

V gene: TRBV30
J gene: TRBJ1-2
clone size: few
D gene: .
CDR3 length: 12
CDR3 DNA: TGTGCCTGGGGCGGGAGCACCTATGGCTACACCTTC
CDR3 protein: CAWGGSTYGYTF

V gene: TRBV28
J gene: TRBJ1-1
clone size: .
D gene: .
CDR3 length: 13
CDR3 DNA: TGTGCCAGCAGACGGACAGTGAACACTGAAGCTTTCTTT
CDR3 protein: CASRRTVNTEAFF

V gene: TRBV3-1/TRBV3-2
J gene: TRBJ1-1
clone size: .
D gene: .
CDR3 length: 14
CDR3 DNA: TGTGCCAGCAGCCAAGCCCCAGTGAACACTGAAGCTTTCTTT
CDR3 protein: CASSQAPVNTEAFF

V gene: TRBV27
J gene: TRBJ2-3
clone size: .
D gene: TRBD2
CDR3 length: 17
CDR3 DNA: TGTGCCAGCAGTTTATCAGCCAGCGGGAGCCCCCCGGATACGCAGTATTTT
CDR3 protein: CASSLSASGSPPDTQYF

V gene: TRBV7-9
J gene: TRBJ1-6
clone size: .
D gene: .
CDR3 length: 14
CDR3 DNA: TGTGCCAGCAGCTTGCCAGGGGCAGGATCACCCCTCCACTTT
CDR3 protein: CASSLPGAGSPLHF

V gene: TRBV27
J gene: TRBJ2-1
clone size: .
D gene: TRBD2
CDR3 length: 20
CDR3 DNA: TGTGCCAGCACCATTATAAGCGGGGCGGGCCAGCCTCCAGGGTACAATGAGCAGTTCTTC
CDR3 protein: CASTIISGAGQPPGYNEQFF

V gene: TRBV7-3
J gene: TRBJ1-1
clone size: .
D gene: .
CDR3 length: 13
CDR3 DNA: TGTGCCAGCAGCCCAACATGGGGAGGGCGGGTGGACTTT
CDR3 protein: CASSPTWGGRVDF

V gene: TRBV10-3
J gene: TRBJ1-5
clone size: .
D gene: TRBD1
CDR3 length: 14
CDR3 DNA: TGTGCCATCAGTGACAGGGGGTCGGATCAGCCCCAGCATTTT
CDR3 protein: CAISDRGSDQPQHF

V gene: TRBV4-3
J gene: TRBJ2-1
clone size: once
D gene: .
CDR3 length: 12
CDR3 DNA: TGCGCCAGCAGCCAAGTTCAGACAGAGCAGTTCTTC
CDR3 protein: CASSQVQTEQFF

V gene: TRBV6-5
J gene: TRBJ1-4
clone size: .
D gene: TRBD1
CDR3 length: 15
CDR3 DNA: TGTGCCAGCAGTTCCCTGACAGGGGCCGGGGAAAAACTGTTTTTT
CDR3 protein: CASSSLTGAGEKLFF

V gene: TRBV10-3
J gene: TRBJ1-2
clone size: .
D gene: TRBD1
CDR3 length: 14
CDR3 DNA: TGTGCCATCAGTGAACGGACAGGGGACTATGGCTACACCTTC
CDR3 protein: CAISERTGDYGYTF

V gene: TRBV11-2
J gene: TRBJ1-6
clone size: .
D gene: .
CDR3 length: 15
CDR3 DNA: TGTGCCAGCAGCGAACAGGGTGACTATAATTCACCCCTCCACTTT
CDR3 protein: CASSEQGDYNSPLHF

V gene: TRBV30
J gene: TRBJ2-1
clone size: .
D gene: .
CDR3 length: 12
CDR3 DNA: TGTGCCTGGAGTGTACGAGGCAATGAGCAGTTCTTC
CDR3 protein: CAWSVRGNEQFF